This entry is about one TCR beta chain. The specificity of this receptor is unknown. This record comes from a study of cytomegalovirus exposure and HLA in healthy donors (dated by TCRdb to 2015 to 2018). Background for the entire study: According to an earlier analysis of several hundred of the donors, 200 million or so T cells yielded 117 million unique TCR beta sequences and about 300 Gb of sequence data. In the later analysis, no new phenotypic data were used to find candidate immune exposures; instead, reliance was placed on TCR beta sequences and their occurrence across donors. To predict cytomegalovirus infection status, the study brought together high-throughput TCR immunosequencing, statistical association of individual TCRs with disease status, and machine learning. Of the 350 to 400 genotyped donors, approximately 83% fell in the genetic ancestry cluster associated with self-reported Caucasian donors. An earlier analysis of approximately 580 of the donors used high-throughput TCR beta sequencing to judge whether each TCR beta V gene segment behaved as functional or pseudogenic. A later analysis re-examined previously published TCR beta repertoires from 600 to 700 donors and added high-resolution HLA genotyping to investigate patterns of TCR occurrence. In a later genetic analysis, genome-wide SNP genotypes for about three fifths of the roughly 670 donors were used, and that subset was treated as a discovery cohort. Both class I and class II loci were covered by HLA typing, at four-digit resolution. The study was designed to test whether signatures of past pathogen exposure could be identified by cataloging public T cell receptors. Using immunosequencing, the study profiled T cell repertoires from some 670 subjects and related those repertoires to cytomegalovirus serostatus. On average, 235,054 unique TCR beta nucleotide sequences were sequenced per donor among 350 to 400 genotyped donors of the cohort, with roughly 18% of those sequences being non-productive. In addition to the first cohort of roughly 670 subjects, a separate validation cohort of under 150 different subjects was used. Alongside the repertoire data, information on donor age, sex, ethnicity and CMV serostatus was compiled. About 280 gigabases of sequencing data and 70 million to 95 million unique TCR sequences made up an early release that covered approximately 620 HLA-typed donors. Every discovery cohort repertoire had been produced on one sequencing platform. Several DR-DQ haplotypes were treated as single units for association and clustering because of strong linkage in the cohort. Typing coverage varied by locus: roughly 629-640 donors for A, B, C, DRB1 and DQB1; roughly 500 for DQA1; nearly 610 for DPA1; around 490 for DPB1. Study-wide findings and limitations: Because HLA typing was unavailable for some donors at each locus, only the typed subset was used in association tests. It was suggested by the authors that the approach could potentially be generalized to other disease states and immunological phenotypes. In an earlier analysis of some 640 of the donors, most TCR beta V segments were observed in productive rearrangements about 87% or about 30% of the time, broadly matching IMGT annotations. Three of the identified cytomegalovirus-associated TCR beta chains were confirmed in vitro to be specific for cytomegalovirus antigens. The classifier was reported to diagnose cytomegalovirus status with high specificity and sensitivity in both the original cohort and the validation cohort. Several of the top co-occurrence clusters appeared to be linked to parvovirus B19, influenza, CMV and Epstein-Barr virus, according to a later analysis. The study gave a list of under 200 TCR beta chains associated with cytomegalovirus. A further reported finding was that TCR beta sequences accurately predicted the HLA-A and HLA-B alleles for most subjects in the first cohort. CMV serostatus was the only immune exposure information available for the cohort. A cluster of highly shared sequence variants was judged likely to represent a technical artifact of the sequencing pipeline. When HLA alleles, especially DR and DQ, strongly co-occurred, TCR associations were difficult to assign to individual alleles. Most CMV-associated TCR beta chains appeared to be HLA-restricted in a later analysis, and the HLA associations seemed to be driven largely by CMV exposure. Linkage disequilibrium might explain the correlated functional status among segregating V segments, but an unknown experimental factor could not be ruled out. In a later analysis, HLA-associated TCR beta chains showed more clonal expansion and lower generation probabilities than non-associated chains that were equally common. The cohort was sequenced for TCR beta chains only, and without alpha or paired-chain data the features that could be detected were limited. Over 15 rarely observed V segments, including chromosome 9 orphons, were excluded from the earlier analysis of several hundred of the donors because counts were too low. In a later analysis, some 18,000 TCR beta sequences were associated with specific HLA alleles at a false discovery rate of 0.05. The presence/absence analyses assumed that sequencing depth was roughly uniform across donors, and that assumption may not be true. A later genetic analysis associated a missense DCLRE1C variant with V-gene and J-gene trimming of TCR beta chains, and an independent cohort replicated the association. Most TCR sequences were observed very rarely across donors, whereas some public TCRs were present in many individuals. A later analysis found that TCR association rates varied across HLA loci, with DRB1 alleles showing the most associated TCRs and HLA-C alleles the fewest. Compared with the roughly 720-donor mean, donors in an Asian-associated ancestry cluster had fewer N-insertions in productive TCRs, according to a later genetic analysis.

In total, approximately 700 healthy bone marrow donors made up the cohort. All cohort members were sampled while nominally healthy, although unrecorded immune exposures were likely present. The donor was CMV seronegative and belonged to the group of over 350 seronegative cohort members. Each donor provided a peripheral blood sample, and peripheral blood mononuclear cells were used for TCR beta sequencing. The Qiagen DNeasy Blood Extraction Kit was used to extract genomic DNA from the blood cell samples. Receptors were amplified or captured by the immunoSEQ multiplex PCR assay. For the multiplex PCR, a mixture combining 60 forward primers for TCR Vbeta segments and 13 reverse primers for TCR Jbeta segments was used. Amplification of the CDR3 region of rearranged TCR beta genes was performed with a multiplex PCR assay on genomic DNA. The amplified TCR beta libraries were sequenced on the Illumina HiSeq System as 87-base-pair reads. The authors' analysis ran thus. A later analysis tallied 75 million to 85 million unique TCR beta chains across the 550 to 850 repertoires, and approximately 11 million of those chains were shared by two or more donors. Raw reads were error-corrected and collapsed into unique sequences with a nearest-neighbor algorithm that merged closely related sequences to remove PCR and sequencing errors. To assign V, D and J gene segments, CDR3 sequences were aligned to IMGT reference sequences. For a sequence to be retained, at least a six-nucleotide match to both a V gene segment and a J gene segment was required. Rearrangements were called productive when the CDR3 lacked stop codons and stayed in frame with V and J; all others were non-productive. Following IMGT convention, CDR3 was defined as the stretch from the second conserved V-encoded cysteine to the conserved J-encoded phenylalanine. The earlier analysis of about 590 of the donors excluded sequences that lacked an unambiguous match to a single V gene segment. In an earlier analysis of a few hundred of the donors, V segments were called functional above 56.7% productive rearrangements and were called segregating when the between-donor standard deviation exceeded 5%. A statistical classification framework was developed to diagnose cytomegalovirus status using the catalog of TCR beta chain sequences. V and J gene assignment, in a later analysis, came from comparing TCR nucleotide sequences with IMGT/GENE-DB human TR gene sequences. A later analysis assigned CDR3 sequences and most-parsimonious VDJ recombination scenarios with the TCRdist pipeline. A later analysis defined each TCR beta chain by its CDR3 amino acid sequence plus V-gene family, and excluded reads lacking a unique V-gene family. To address suspected cross-contamination and a sequencing artifact, a later analysis removed 450 to 700 highly shared, low-generation-probability nucleotide sequences. In a later analysis, a clonal expansion index for each public chain was calculated from normalized within-repertoire ranks of inferred template counts. In a later analysis, generation probabilities were computed with a VDJ recombination model fitted to out-of-frame rearrangements, and the resulting probabilities were checked against IGoR. In a later analysis, TCR-TCR, TCR-HLA and TCR-CMV co-occurrence was scored with hypergeometric tests, and a repertoire-size bias correction was applied to TCR pairs. A later analysis estimated false discovery rates by permuting HLA or CMV assignments 20 times. In a later analysis, co-occurring TCRs were grouped using DBSCAN, with TCRdist sequence similarity added in when clustering inside HLA-allele-positive subsets. Repertoires with fewer than 30,000 or more than 120,000 public chains, plus five repertoires with anomalous nucleotide sharing, were excluded from co-occurrence clustering. TCRdb carries this immuneACCESS record with in-frame sequences only. Its versions omit some clonotypes, under half of them owing to an unresolved V gene in the studies checked, with the rest unexplained. V and J calls and clone size come straight from that table; D and trimming were deduced from the DNA. The sample's clone listing holds 180,000 or so clones. Jointly, the top ten make up around 0.7% of the sample.

The source material was PBMCs. This clonotype was sampled from a boy aged 5-17 years in good health and CMV-seronegative.

The sequenced DNA: TGTGCCTGGAGTGAAGACAGGGGATACTCACCCCTCCACTTT. It translates to CAWSEDRGYSPLHF. This sequence uses TRBV30 and TRBJ1-6, with 8 bases in between that match TRBD1. The germline V end is reduced by 1 base and the J end by 10 bases; junction bases left unmatched: 6. The germline V gene (reference sequence) provides CDR1 GTSNPN and CDR2 SVGIG. Measured from the cysteine to the phenylalanine, the CDR3 is 14 residues long. The CDR3 DNA has 42 bases and is translated from base 1. With all but the CDR3 taken from the reference TRBV30 and TRBJ1-6 genes, the full variable domain is: SQTIHQWPATLVQPVGSPLSLECTVEGTSNPNLYWYRQAAGRGLQLLFYSVGIGQISSEVPQNLSASRPQDRQFILSSKKLLLSDSGFYLCAWSEDRGYSPLHFGNGTRLTVT.